This T cell receptor beta chain is drawn from a study of vaccination and CD4 T cells after COVID-19. Study-level results: It was found that, in convalescent patients, 304 of 307 vaccine-specific clones were spike mono-reactive. Going from about 22 to 38, median SARS-CoV-2-reactive clonotypes did not rise significantly. Convalescent patients gained a median 86.3% of their reactive clones only post-vaccination.

Specified treatment: approximately 10-day PBMC culture with coronavirus spike peptide pools or control peptides (ViraFEST assay). ViraFEST expanded antigen-specific T cells with peptide pools, then sequenced TCRs. The table lists this clonotype with a few counts. What it binds is unknown. Germline values: CDR1 LGHNA, CDR2 YNFKEQ. V dropped 0 bases and J dropped 0 bases, with 5 bases sitting between them. The CDR3 runs 14 residues. With the Oncomine TCR Beta short-read assay, DNA from cultured CD4+ T cells was sequenced. TCRdb processed the PCR reads anew with MiXCR; each CDR3 protein has one entry. The sample yields around 19,000 distinct CDR3 sequences, nearly 55% seen once.

Input material: CD4+ T cells from blood, cultured in vitro. The receptor comes from a human donor who had recovered from COVID-19. The V call is TRBV4-2, the J call TRBJ1-1, with unresolved D. CDR3 residues: CASSQEGMNTEAFF. CDR3 nucleotide sequence: TGTGCCAGCAGCCAAGAGGGGATGAACACTGAAGCTTTCTTT.